The present entry profiles one TCR beta chain with its context. Sequencing used immunoSEQ multiplex PCR; TCRdb keeps in-frame clones, though not all of them. The sample consists of about 44,000 clones, around 96% of them appearing once. This entry is derived from a study of technical replicates of blood from a few donors. CDR1 ENHRY and CDR2 SYGVKD come from the germline V gene. The V gene end was trimmed by 10 bases and the J gene end by 3 bases; junction bases not matched to a gene: 6. This CDR3 spans 15 amino acids. This rearrangement joins TRBV10-3 to TRBJ2-5, with 15 bases identical to TRBD2. Sequenced sample: T cells isolated from PBMCs. This TCR was recovered from a human donor in good health. CDR3 amino acids: CATGTSGRLKETQYF. In DNA form, the CDR3 reads TGTGCCACCGGGACTAGCGGGAGGTTAAAAGAGACCCAGTACTTC.